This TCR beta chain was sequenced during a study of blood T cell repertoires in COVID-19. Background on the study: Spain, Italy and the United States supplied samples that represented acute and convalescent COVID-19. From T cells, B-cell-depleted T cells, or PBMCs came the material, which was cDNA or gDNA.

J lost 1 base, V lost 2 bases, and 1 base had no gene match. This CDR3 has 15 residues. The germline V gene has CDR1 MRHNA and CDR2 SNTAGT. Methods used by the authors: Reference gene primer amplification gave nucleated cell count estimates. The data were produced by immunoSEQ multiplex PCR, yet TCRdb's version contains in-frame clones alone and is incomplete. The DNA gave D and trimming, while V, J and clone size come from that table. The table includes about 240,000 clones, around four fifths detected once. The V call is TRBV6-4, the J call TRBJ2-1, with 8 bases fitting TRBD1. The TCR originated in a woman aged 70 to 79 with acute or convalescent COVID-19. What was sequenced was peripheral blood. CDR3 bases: TGTGCCAGCAGTGACCAGGGGGCGTCCTACAATGAGCAGTTCTTC. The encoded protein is CASSDQGASYNEQFF.